The TCR beta chain described here comes from a study of prognosis after radiotherapy for stage I lung cancer. Germline V lookup: CDR1 LNHDA, CDR2 SQIVND (reference sequence). CDR3 length: 16 amino acids. V was clipped by 6 bases and J by 7 bases, with 22 bases between them. This clonotype was seen many times. Node negativity on CT and PET/CT was present in all patients, alongside an absence of prior chemotherapy, radiotherapy or other malignancies. It was by two-round multiplex PCR that TCR beta CDR3 was amplified from genomic DNA. Gene-specific primers for each TRBV and TRBJ gene drove first-round PCR. TCRdb re-called the multiplex PCR reads through MiXCR, storing one row per CDR3 protein. The table includes approximately 41,000 distinct CDR3 sequences, roughly 24% detected once.

This TCR came from a donor aged 50 or older with non-small cell lung cancer. Sequenced here: PBMCs, sampled before or after stereotactic body radiation therapy (not recorded which). This chain connects TRBV19 to TRBJ2-1, with TRBD1 as a possible D gene (7 bases). The CDR3 spells CASRTGAGSGFNEQFF. The CDR3 bases are TGTGCCAGTAGAACAGGGGCAGGCAGCGGGTTTAATGAGCAGTTCTTC.